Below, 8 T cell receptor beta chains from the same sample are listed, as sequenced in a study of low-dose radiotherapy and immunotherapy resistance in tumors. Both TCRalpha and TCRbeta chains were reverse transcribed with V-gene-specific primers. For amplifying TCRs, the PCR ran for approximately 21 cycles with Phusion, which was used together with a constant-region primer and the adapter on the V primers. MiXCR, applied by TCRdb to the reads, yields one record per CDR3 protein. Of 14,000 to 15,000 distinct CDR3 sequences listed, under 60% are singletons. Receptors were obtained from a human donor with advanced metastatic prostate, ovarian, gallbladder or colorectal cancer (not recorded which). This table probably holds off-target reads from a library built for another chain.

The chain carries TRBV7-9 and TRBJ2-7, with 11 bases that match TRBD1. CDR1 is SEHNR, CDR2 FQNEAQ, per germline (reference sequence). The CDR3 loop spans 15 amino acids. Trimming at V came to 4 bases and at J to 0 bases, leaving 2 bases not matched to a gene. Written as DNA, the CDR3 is TGTGCCAGCAGCTCCGGGACAGGGGGCTCCTACGAGCAGTACTTC. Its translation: CASSSGTGGSYEQYF.

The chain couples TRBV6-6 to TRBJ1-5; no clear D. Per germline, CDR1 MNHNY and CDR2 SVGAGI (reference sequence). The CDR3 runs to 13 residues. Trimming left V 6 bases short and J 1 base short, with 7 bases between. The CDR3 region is CASRSRSNQPQHF. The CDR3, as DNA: TGTGCCAGCAGGAGTAGGAGCAATCAGCCCCAGCATTTT.

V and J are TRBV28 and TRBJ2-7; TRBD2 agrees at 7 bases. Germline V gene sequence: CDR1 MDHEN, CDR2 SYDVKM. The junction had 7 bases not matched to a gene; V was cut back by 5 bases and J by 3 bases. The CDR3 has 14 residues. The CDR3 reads CASSEIREGYEQYF. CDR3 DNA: TGTGCCAGCAGTGAAATAAGGGAGGGCTACGAGCAGTACTTC. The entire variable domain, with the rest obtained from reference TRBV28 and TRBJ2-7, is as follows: DVKVTQSSRYLVKRTGEKVFLECVQDMDHENMFWYRQDPGLGLRLIYFSYDVKMKEKGDIPEGYSVSREKKERFSLILESASTNQTSMYLCASSEIREGYEQYFGPGTRLTVT.

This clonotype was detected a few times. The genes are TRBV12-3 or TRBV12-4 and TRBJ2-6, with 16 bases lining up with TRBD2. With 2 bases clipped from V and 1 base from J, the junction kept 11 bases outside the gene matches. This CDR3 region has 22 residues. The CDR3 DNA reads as TGTGCCAGCAGTTTAAGGAATTGGGGACTAGCGGGAGGGCCGTCTGGGGCCAACGTCCTGACTTTC. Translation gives CASSLRNWGLAGGPSGANVLTF.

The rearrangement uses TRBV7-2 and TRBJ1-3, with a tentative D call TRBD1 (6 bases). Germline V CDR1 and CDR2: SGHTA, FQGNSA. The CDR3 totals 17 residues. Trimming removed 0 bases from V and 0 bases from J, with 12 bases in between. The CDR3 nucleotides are TGTGCCAGCAGCTTAGCGCATGGGGGCCTCTCTGGAAACACCATATATTTT. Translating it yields CASSLAHGGLSGNTIYF.

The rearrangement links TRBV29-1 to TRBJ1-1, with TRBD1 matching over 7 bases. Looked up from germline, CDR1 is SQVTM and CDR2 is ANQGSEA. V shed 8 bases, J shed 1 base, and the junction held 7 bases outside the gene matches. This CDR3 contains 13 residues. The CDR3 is CSLMGQRNTEAFF. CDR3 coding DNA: TGCAGCCTTATGGGACAGAGGAACACTGAAGCTTTCTTT.

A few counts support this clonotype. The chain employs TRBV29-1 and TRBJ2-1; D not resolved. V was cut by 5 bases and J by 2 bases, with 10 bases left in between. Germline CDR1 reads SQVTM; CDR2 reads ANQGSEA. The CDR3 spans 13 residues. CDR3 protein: CSVYPEPYNEQFF. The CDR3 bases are TGCAGCGTTTACCCAGAACCCTACAATGAGCAGTTCTTC.

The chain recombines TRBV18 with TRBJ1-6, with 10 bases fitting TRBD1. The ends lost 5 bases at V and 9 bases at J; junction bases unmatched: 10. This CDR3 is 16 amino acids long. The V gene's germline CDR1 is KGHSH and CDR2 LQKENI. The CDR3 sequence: CASSTSGQGIGSPLHF. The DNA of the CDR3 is TGTGCCAGCTCAACCTCGGGACAGGGGATCGGTTCACCCCTCCACTTT.